This T cell receptor beta chain is drawn from a study of T cells in Graves' hyperthyroidism and ophthalmopathy. This CDR3 is built from 12 residues. Germline-derived CDR1 and CDR2 are LNHNV and YYDKDF (reference sequence). V was shortened by 1 base and J by 7 bases, with 8 bases between the two germline ends. The TCR beta CDR3 regions underwent amplification using RNA transcripts as the source. TCR CDR3 regions were first amplified by RT-PCR with HTBI primers. Each CDR3 protein is one row after TCRdb ran MiXCR on the multiplex PCR reads. Of about 360,000 distinct CDR3 sequences listed, roughly 13% were seen once; the top ten hold around 9.2%.

The gene calls are TRBV15 and TRBJ2-7; the D is unclear. This sequence originates from a woman younger than 35 with Graves' hyperthyroidism. Sequencing used blood. Here the CDR3 reads CATSRGSVEQYF. For the CDR3, the DNA is TGTGCCACCAGCAGAGGGTCGGTGGAGCAGTACTTC.